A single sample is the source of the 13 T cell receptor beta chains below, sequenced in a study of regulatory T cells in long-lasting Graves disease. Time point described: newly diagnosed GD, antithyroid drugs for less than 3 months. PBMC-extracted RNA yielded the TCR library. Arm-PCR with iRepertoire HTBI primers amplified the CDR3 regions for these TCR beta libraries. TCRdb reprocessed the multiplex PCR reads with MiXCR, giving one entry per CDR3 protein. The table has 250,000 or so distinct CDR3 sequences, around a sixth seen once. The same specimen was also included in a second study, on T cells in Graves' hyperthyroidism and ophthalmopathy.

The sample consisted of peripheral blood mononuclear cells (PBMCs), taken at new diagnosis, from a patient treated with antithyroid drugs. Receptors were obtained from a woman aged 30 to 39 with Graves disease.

For the CDR3, the DNA is TGTGCCATCAGCACCCCGGGGGAGGTCCCTGAAGCTTTCTTT. It yields the protein CAISTPGEVPEAFF. The J gene is TRBJ1-1, the V gene TRBV10-3; maybe TRBD1 (5 bases). Per germline, CDR1 ENHRY and CDR2 SYGVKD. This CDR3 region has 14 residues. V dropped 6 bases and J dropped 6 bases, with 17 bases sitting between them.

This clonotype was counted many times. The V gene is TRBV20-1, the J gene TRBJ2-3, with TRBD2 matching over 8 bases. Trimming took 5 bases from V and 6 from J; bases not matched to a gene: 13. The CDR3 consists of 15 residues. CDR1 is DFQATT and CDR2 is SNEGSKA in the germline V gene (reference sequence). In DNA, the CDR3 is TGCAGTGCTGAATCTAGCGGGTACCTAGGGGATACGCAGTATTTT. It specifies CSAESSGYLGDTQYF.

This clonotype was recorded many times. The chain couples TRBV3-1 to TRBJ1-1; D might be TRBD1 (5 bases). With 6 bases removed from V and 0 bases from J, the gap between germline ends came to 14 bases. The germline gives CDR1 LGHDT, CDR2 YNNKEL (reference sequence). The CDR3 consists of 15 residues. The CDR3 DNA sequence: TGTGCCAGCAGATTTCAGGGTGCCATGAACACTGAAGCTTTCTTT. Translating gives CASRFQGAMNTEAFF. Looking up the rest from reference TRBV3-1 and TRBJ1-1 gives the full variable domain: DTAVSQTPKYLVTQMGNDKSIKCEQNLGHDTMYWYKQDSKKFLKIMFSYNNKELIINETVPNRFSPKSPDKAHLNLHINSLELGDSAVYFCASRFQGAMNTEAFFGQGTRLTVV.

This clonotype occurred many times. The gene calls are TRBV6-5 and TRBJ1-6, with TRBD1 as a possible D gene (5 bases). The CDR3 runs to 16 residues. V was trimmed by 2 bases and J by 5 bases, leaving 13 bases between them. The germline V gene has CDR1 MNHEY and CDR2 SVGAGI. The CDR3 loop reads CASSYHVGQNNSPLHF. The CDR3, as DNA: TGTGCCAGCAGTTACCATGTGGGGCAGAATAATTCACCCCTCCACTTT.

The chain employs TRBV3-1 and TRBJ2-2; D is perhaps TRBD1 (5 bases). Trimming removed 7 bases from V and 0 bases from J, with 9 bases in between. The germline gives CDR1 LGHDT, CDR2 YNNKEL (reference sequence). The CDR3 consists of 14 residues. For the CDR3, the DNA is TGTGCCAGCACTGGACATTCGAACACCGGGGAGCTGTTTTTT. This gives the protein CASTGHSNTGELFF.

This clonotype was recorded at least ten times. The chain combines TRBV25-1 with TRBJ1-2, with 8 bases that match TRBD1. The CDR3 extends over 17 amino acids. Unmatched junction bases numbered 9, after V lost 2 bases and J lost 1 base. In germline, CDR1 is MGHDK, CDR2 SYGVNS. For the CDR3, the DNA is TGTGCCAGCAGTGAAGGGGGGGCAGGGGGCCGTAACTATGGCTACACCTTC. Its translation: CASSEGGAGGRNYGYTF.

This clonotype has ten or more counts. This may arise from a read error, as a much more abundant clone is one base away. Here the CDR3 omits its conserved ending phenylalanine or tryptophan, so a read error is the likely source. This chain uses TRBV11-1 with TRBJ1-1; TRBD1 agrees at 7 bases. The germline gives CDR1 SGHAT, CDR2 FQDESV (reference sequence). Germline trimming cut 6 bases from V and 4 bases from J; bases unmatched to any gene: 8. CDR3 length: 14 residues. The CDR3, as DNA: TGTGCCAGCAGTTCTGACAGGGAGAGCACTGAAGCTTTCCTT. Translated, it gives CASSSDRESTEAFL.

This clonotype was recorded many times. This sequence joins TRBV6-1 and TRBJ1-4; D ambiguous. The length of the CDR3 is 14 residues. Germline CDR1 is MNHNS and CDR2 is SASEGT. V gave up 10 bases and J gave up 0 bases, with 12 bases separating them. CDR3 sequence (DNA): TGTGCCACCCATTCGGTACCAACTAATGAAAAACTGTTTTTT. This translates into CATHSVPTNEKLFF.

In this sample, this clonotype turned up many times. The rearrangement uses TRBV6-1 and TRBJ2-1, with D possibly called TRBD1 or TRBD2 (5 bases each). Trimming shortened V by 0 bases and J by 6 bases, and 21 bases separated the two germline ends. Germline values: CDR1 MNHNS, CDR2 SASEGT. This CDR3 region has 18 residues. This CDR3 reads CASSEALTGQRLPNEQFF. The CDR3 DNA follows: TGTGCCAGCAGTGAAGCGTTGACGGGGCAGAGACTCCCCAATGAGCAGTTCTTC.

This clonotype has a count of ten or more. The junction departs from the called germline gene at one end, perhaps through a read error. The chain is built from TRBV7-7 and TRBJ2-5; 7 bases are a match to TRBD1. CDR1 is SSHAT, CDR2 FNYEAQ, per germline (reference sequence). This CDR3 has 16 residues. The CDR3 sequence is CASSPYRDRDQETQYF. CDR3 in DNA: TGTGCTAGCAGCCCATACCGAGACAGGGACCAAGAGACCCAGTACTTC. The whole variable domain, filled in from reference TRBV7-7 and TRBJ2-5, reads GAGVSQSPRYKVTKRGQDVTLRCDPISSHATLYWYQQALGQGPEFLTYFNYEAQPDKSGLPSDRFSAERPEGSISTLTIQRTEQRDSAMYRCASSPYRDRDQETQYFGPGTRLLVL.

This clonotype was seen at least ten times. CDR3: CSARDSGLPIYNSPLHF. The CDR3 DNA reads as TGCAGTGCTAGAGATTCAGGACTCCCGATATATAATTCACCCCTCCACTTT. V gene TRBV20-1 combines with J gene TRBJ1-6; D gene uncertain. CDR3 length equals 17 residues. The V end lost 0 bases, the J end lost 4 bases, and 16 bases lay between the germline ends. Germline V gene sequence: CDR1 DFQATT, CDR2 SNEGSKA (reference sequence).

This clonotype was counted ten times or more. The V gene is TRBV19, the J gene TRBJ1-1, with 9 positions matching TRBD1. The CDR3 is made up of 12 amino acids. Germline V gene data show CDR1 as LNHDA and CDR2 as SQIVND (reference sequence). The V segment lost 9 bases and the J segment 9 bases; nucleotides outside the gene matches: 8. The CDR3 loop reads CASGRDRVQAFF. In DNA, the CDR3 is TGTGCCAGCGGGAGGGACAGGGTGCAAGCTTTCTTT.

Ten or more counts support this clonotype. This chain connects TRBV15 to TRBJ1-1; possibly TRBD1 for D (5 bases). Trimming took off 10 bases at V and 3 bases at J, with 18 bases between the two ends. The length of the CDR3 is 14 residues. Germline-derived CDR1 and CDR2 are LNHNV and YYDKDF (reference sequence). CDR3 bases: TGTGCCATAAAATCGGGGGGGGTTGACACTGAAGCTTTCTTT. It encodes CAIKSGGVDTEAFF.